The 14 T cell receptor beta chains below all came from one sample that was sequenced in a study of T cell responses to AZD1222 COVID-19 vaccine. The protocol was immunoSEQ multiplex PCR, while the TCRdb copy is restricted to in-frame clones and leaves out a portion. This sample has some 150,000 clones, with less than 95% found just once. The material was peripheral blood, obtained on day 0 of AZD1222 vaccination. The receptor set was obtained from an adult in good health.

The V and J genes are TRBV19 and TRBJ2-1, with TRBD1 matching over 10 bases. The CDR3 covers 19 residues. In germline, CDR1 is LNHDA, CDR2 SQIVND (reference sequence). Losses at the gene ends were 3 bases for V and 2 bases for J; bases not matched to a gene: 13. The CDR3 nucleotides are TGTGCCAGTAGTATGCGGGGGACAGGGGAGAGGATCACCTACAATGAGCAGTTCTTC. Encoded protein: CASSMRGTGERITYNEQFF.

The CDR3 reads CSPNTDTQYF. The CDR3 DNA is TGCAGCCCCAACACAGATACGCAGTATTTT. The V call is TRBV20-1, the J call TRBJ2-3; D not certain. In germline, CDR1 is DFQATT, CDR2 SNEGSKA (reference sequence). The CDR3 length is 10 residues.

J is TRBJ1-1 and V is TRBV6-1; the D is unclear. Germline V gene lookup returns CDR1 MNHNS and CDR2 SASEGT. The V and J ends lost 1 base and 4 bases respectively, with 13 bases between them. The CDR3 has 15 amino acids. The CDR3 is CASSEDWRASTEAFF. CDR3 in DNA: TGTGCCAGCAGTGAAGATTGGAGGGCAAGCACTGAAGCTTTCTTT.

The chain joins TRBV5-4 to TRBJ1-1, with a tentative D call TRBD1 (5 bases). Germline values: CDR1 SGHNT, CDR2 YYREEE (reference sequence). The germline V and J ends were trimmed by 2 bases and 11 bases, with 16 bases remaining between them. The CDR3 sequence is 13 residues long. The CDR3 reads CASSFSRRDGAFF. The CDR3, as DNA: TGTGCCAGCAGCTTTTCCAGACGGGACGGGGCTTTCTTT.

The CDR3 is CASSEDSSHTGELFF. The CDR3 bases are TGTGCCAGCAGTGAGGACAGTTCCCACACCGGGGAGCTGTTTTTT. V is TRBV6-4 and J is TRBJ2-2; TRBD1 is a possible D gene (6 bases). CDR3 size: 15 residues. V shed 3 bases and J shed 3 bases, with 11 bases lying between them. CDR1 and CDR2 from the germline V gene are MRHNA and SNTAGT.

The gene calls are TRBV3-1 (or the pseudogene TRBV3-2) and TRBJ2-2, with D perhaps TRBD2 (5 bases). The CDR3 consists of 15 residues. Between the trimmed V and J ends, which lost 0 bases and 6 bases, there was a span of 11 bases. Germline V gives CDR1 LGHDT, CDR2 YNNKEL (reference sequence). CDR3 sequence: CASSQDGTGSGELFF. DNA for the CDR3: TGTGCCAGCAGCCAAGATGGAACGGGATCCGGGGAGCTGTTTTTT.

The V call is TRBV5-8, the J call TRBJ1-2; D uncertain. This CDR3 has 15 residues. V was shortened by 4 bases and J by 1 base, with 14 bases between the two germline ends. Germline CDR1 is SGHTS and CDR2 is YDEGEE. The DNA for the CDR3 is TGTGCCAGCAGCCTGGCACATGGAAATAACTATGGCTACACCTTC. It is translated as CASSLAHGNNYGYTF.

The chain carries TRBV10-1 and TRBJ1-1, with 7 positions matching TRBD1. V lost 10 bases, J lost 1 base, and 6 bases stayed unmatched. This CDR3 is built from 13 residues. Germline CDR1 WNHNN, CDR2 SYGVQD (reference sequence). CDR3 loop: CAKKGQQNTEAFF. CDR3 DNA: TGCGCCAAAAAGGGACAGCAGAACACTGAAGCTTTCTTT.

The chain joins TRBV11-2 to TRBJ1-4; TRBD1 matches 8 bases. The trim removed 1 base at V and 4 bases at J, leaving 2 bases unmatched. The CDR3 is 15 amino acids. Germline loops: CDR1 SGHAT, CDR2 FQNNGV. CDR3 sequence (DNA): TGTGCCAGCAGCTTAGCGGACAGGGTTAATGAAAAACTGTTTTTT. Translation: CASSLADRVNEKLFF.

The chain couples TRBV30 to TRBJ1-4; 9 bases map to TRBD1. Germline-derived CDR1 and CDR2 are GTSNPN and SVGIG (reference sequence). The length of the CDR3 is 15 residues. V trimming: 1 base; J trimming: 8 bases; junction bases outside the gene matches: 8. CDR3 nucleotide sequence: TGTGCCTGGAGTGGGTCGACAGGGGGATGGGAAAAACTGTTTTTT. Its protein is CAWSGSTGGWEKLFF.

The gene calls are TRBV27 and TRBJ2-1; D is ambiguous. CDR1 is MNHEY, CDR2 SMNVEV, per germline (reference sequence). This CDR3 spans 15 amino acids. The V end was cut by 3 bases, the J end by 7 bases, with 16 bases between. In DNA form, the CDR3 reads TGTGCCAGCAGTTTCGACGTCGTTAAACTTAATGAGCAGTTCTTC. This translates into CASSFDVVKLNEQFF.

The J gene is TRBJ2-1, the V gene TRBV3-1 (or the pseudogene TRBV3-2), with 9 bases aligning to TRBD2. V shed 6 bases, J shed 2 bases, and the junction held 8 bases outside the gene matches. The CDR3 is 16 residues long. Per the germline V gene, CDR1 is LGHDT and CDR2 is YNNKEL (reference sequence). The DNA of the CDR3 is TGTGCCAGCAGTCCCGGGACTAGCCGTGCCTACAATGAGCAGTTCTTC. Residues: CASSPGTSRAYNEQFF.

V gene TRBV18 combines with J gene TRBJ2-7; TRBD2 aligns across 9 bases. This CDR3 has 14 amino acids. The V gene's germline CDR1 is KGHSH and CDR2 LQKENI. J was trimmed by 3 bases and V by 3 bases; bases with no gene match: 3. The CDR3 DNA follows: TGTGCCAGCTCACCGGGTAGCGGGAGCTACGAGCAGTACGTC. Translating it yields CASSPGSGSYEQYV.

The chain has TRBV2 and TRBJ2-3; TRBD2 aligns across 8 bases. This CDR3 region has 12 residues. Germline V CDR1 and CDR2: SNHLY, FYNNEI. After removal of 7 bases from V and 7 bases from J, the junction contained 4 bases not matched to a gene. Here the CDR3 DNA reads TGTGCCAGCAATGAGCGGGAGCATACGCAGTATTTT. It codes for CASNEREHTQYF.